Listed below are T cell receptor beta chains from one sample, sequenced in a study of T cell responses to AZD1222 COVID-19 vaccine. Clones were read by immunoSEQ multiplex PCR, and TCRdb kept only the in-frame ones, dropping some. The top ten hold more than 13% of the sample, which has 120,000 or so clones, around 92% seen once. Sequences were derived from peripheral blood, sampled on day 0 of AZD1222 vaccination. The receptors were gathered from an adult in good health. Each CDR3 is given with its conserved first and last residue.

TRBJ1-3	TRBV7-9	CASSLGWFPGNTIYF
TRBJ1-2	TRBV3-1/TRBV3-2	CASSPGGANYGYTF
TRBJ2-1	TRBV5-1	CASSLAVGARYNEQFF
TRBJ1-5	TRBV27	CASSLYRASNQPQHF
TRBJ1-1	TRBV12-3/TRBV12-4	CASSPAYAEAFF
TRBJ2-7	TRBV6-5	CASSAGTGRYEQYF
TRBJ1-3	TRBV3-1/TRBV3-2	CASSHRIAGNTIYF
TRBJ1-4	TRBV28	CASIPGQGNEKLFF
TRBJ1-4	TRBV28	CASGGEGEKLFF
TRBJ2-7	TRBV4-3	CASSQAPTSGSYEQYF
TRBJ2-7	TRBV20-1	CSASLAGVLGEQYF
TRBJ1-2	TRBV6-6	CASSDTGVGYGYTF
TRBJ1-3	TRBV6-6	CASLRPDSGNTIYF
TRBJ1-1	TRBV5-3	CARSWTRGAAVWTAEAFF
TRBJ1-2	TRBV27	CASSSGQADGYTF
TRBJ2-7	TRBV25-1	CASGHEAYEQYF
TRBJ1-1	TRBV9	CASSPSTGNTEAFF
TRBJ1-3	TRBV13	CASSYRDRSGNTIYF
TRBJ1-1	TRBV20-1	CSASTGTEAFF
TRBJ1-5	TRBV7-2	CASSLTEAFNQPQHF
TRBJ2-7	TRBV5-6	CASSLDRGRYEQYF
TRBJ1-3	TRBV7-9	CASSTPQATIYF
TRBJ1-2	TRBV3-1/TRBV3-2	CASSQGPGAVMYGYTF
TRBJ1-2	TRBV27	CASSLGGSGYTF
TRBJ1-4	TRBV28	CGSGGVDEKLFF
TRBJ2-3	TRBV9	CASSGKVAGTDTQYF
TRBJ2-5	TRBV7-2	CASSLGGGVETQYF
TRBJ2-5	TRBV7-8	CASSFGRERETQYF
TRBJ1-6	TRBV7-2	CASSLRIAHRGSNSPLHF
TRBJ1-6	TRBV5-1	CASSLAIAGSPLHF
TRBJ1-3	TRBV3-1/TRBV3-2	CASSQEGSGNTIYF
TRBJ2-4	TRBV4-2	CASSQAGSGNKNIQYF
TRBJ2-1	TRBV20-1	CSAIDRANYNEQFF
TRBJ1-1	TRBV6-5	CASSYGGESTEAFF
TRBJ1-4	TRBV11-2	CASSFDRYNEKLFF
TRBJ1-2	TRBV2	CASRAVNRDTRHGYTF
TRBJ1-3	TRBV7-2	CASSLGMRVSGNTIYF
TRBJ2-1	TRBV7-9	CASSIGLYEQFF
TRBJ2-7	TRBV5-5	CASSLTGGTYEQYF
TRBJ1-2	TRBV6-5	CASSYGGGGGYTF
TRBJ1-5	TRBV3-1/TRBV3-2	CASSQADSGQPQHF
TRBJ2-5	TRBV28	CASSLATGSQETQYF
TRBJ1-5	TRBV7-9	CASSFTPRVNSNQPQHF
TRBJ2-7	TRBV27	CASSFGPAYEQYF
TRBJ1-1	TRBV5-6	CASSLAANTEAFF
TRBJ2-2	TRBV19	CASSSQGDTGELFF
TRBJ2-1	TRBV19	CASSLGPTPDEQFF
TRBJ2-5	TRBV5-1	CASSLIGTAPGETQYF
TRBJ2-7	TRBV4-3	CASSQVQGMREQYF
TRBJ1-1	TRBV9	CASRGTGPNTEAFF
TRBJ2-1	TRBV7-2	CASSAQVGGGPYNEQFF
TRBJ2-1	TRBV7-2	CASSRSGSSYNEQFF
TRBJ1-5	TRBV7-9	CASSPFDGGNQPQHF
TRBJ1-5	TRBV20-1	CSASPGQGAFNQPQHF
TRBJ2-7	TRBV6-5	CASSVRGQGIYEQYF
TRBJ2-5	TRBV7-9	CASSPRTGRDVGWETQYF